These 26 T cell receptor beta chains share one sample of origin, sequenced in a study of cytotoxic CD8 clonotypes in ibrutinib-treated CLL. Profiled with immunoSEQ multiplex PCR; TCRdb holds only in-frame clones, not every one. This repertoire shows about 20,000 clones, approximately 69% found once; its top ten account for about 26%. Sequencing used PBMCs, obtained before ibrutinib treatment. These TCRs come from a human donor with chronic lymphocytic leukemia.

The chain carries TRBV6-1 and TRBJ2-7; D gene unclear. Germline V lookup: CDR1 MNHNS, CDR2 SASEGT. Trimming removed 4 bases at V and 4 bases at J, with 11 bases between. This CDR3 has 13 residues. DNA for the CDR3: TGTGCCAGCAGTGTGTCAGGCCTGTACGAGCAGTACTTC. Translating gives CASSVSGLYEQYF.

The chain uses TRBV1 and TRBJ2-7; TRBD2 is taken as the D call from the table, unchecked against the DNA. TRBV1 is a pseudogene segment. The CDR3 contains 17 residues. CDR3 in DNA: TGCACCAGCAGCCACATACTCCGGGACTCCTACTCCTACGAGCAGTACTTC. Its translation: CTSSHILRDSYSYEQYF.

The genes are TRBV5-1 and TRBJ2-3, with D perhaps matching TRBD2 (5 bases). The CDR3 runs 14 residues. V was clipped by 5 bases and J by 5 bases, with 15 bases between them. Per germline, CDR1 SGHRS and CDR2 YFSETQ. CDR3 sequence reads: CASSMSSVIDTQYF. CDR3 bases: TGCGCCAGCAGTATGAGTAGCGTAATAGATACGCAGTATTTT.

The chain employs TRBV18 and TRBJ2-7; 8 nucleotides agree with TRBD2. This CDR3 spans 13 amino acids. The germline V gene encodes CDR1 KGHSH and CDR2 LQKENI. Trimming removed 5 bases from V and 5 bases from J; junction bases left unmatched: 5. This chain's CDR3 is CASSKREINEQYF. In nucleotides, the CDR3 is TGTGCCAGCTCAAAGCGGGAGATCAACGAGCAGTACTTC.

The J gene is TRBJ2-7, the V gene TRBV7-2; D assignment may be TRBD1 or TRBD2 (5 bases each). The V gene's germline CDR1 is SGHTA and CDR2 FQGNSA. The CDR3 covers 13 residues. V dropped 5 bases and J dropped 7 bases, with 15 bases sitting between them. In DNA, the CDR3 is TGTGCCAGCAGCCGAGGGACGGGAACGGAGCAGTACTTC. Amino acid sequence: CASSRGTGTEQYF.

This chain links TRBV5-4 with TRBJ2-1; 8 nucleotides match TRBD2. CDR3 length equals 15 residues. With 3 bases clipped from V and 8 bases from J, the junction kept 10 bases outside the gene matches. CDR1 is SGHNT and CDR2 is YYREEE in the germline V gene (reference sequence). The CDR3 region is CASSSGGLGHHEQFF. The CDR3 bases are TGTGCCAGCAGCTCCGGGGGACTAGGGCACCATGAGCAGTTCTTC.

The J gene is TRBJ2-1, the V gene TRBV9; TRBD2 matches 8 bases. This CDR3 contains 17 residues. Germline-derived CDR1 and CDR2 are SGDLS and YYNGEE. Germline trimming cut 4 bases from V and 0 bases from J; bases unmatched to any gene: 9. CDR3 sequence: CASSPRGSGVSYNEQFF. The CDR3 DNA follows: TGTGCCAGCAGCCCCCGCGGTAGCGGGGTCTCCTACAATGAGCAGTTCTTC.

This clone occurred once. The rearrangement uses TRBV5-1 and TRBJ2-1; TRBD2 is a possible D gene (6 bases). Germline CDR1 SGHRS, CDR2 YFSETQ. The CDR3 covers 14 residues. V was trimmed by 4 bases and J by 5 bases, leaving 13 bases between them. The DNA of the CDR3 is TGCGCCAGCAGCCGGACGGGGGATGACAATGAGCAGTTCTTC. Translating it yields CASSRTGDDNEQFF.

The CDR3 loop is CAWSVGTSGEFDTQYF. CDR3 DNA: TGTGCCTGGAGTGTAGGGACTAGCGGGGAGTTCGATACGCAGTATTTT. The V gene is TRBV30, the J gene TRBJ2-3; 13 nucleotides agree with TRBD2. V was clipped by 0 bases and J by 6 bases; unmatched bases: 6. Germline V gives CDR1 GTSNPN, CDR2 SVGIG (reference sequence). This CDR3 region has 16 residues.

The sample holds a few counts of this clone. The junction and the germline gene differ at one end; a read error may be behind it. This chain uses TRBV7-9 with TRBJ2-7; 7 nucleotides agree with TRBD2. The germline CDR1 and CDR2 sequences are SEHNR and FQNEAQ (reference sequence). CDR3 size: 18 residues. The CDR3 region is CASSVARGSAGELYEQYF. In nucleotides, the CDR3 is TGTGCCAGCAGCGTAGCCCGCGGGTCGGCGGGAGAGTTGTACGAGCAGTACTTC.

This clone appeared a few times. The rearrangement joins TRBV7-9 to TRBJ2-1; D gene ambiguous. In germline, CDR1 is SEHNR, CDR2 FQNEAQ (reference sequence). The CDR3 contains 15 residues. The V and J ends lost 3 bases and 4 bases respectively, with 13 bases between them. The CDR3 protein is CASSLPDRGYNEQFF. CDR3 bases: TGTGCCAGCAGCTTGCCGGACCGTGGATACAATGAGCAGTTCTTC.

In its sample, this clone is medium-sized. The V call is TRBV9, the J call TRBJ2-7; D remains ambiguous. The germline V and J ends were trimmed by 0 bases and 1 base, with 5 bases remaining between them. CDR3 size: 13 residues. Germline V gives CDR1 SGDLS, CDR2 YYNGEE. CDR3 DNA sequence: TGTGCCAGCAGCGTAGCGGAATCCTACGAGCAGTACTTC. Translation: CASSVAESYEQYF.

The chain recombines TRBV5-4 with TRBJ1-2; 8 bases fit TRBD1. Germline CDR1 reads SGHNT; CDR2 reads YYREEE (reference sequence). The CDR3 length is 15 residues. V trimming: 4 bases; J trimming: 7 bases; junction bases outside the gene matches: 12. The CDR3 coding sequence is TGTGCCAGCAGCGGACAGGGAGTTAGTTTGGGTGGCTACACCTTC. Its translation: CASSGQGVSLGGYTF.

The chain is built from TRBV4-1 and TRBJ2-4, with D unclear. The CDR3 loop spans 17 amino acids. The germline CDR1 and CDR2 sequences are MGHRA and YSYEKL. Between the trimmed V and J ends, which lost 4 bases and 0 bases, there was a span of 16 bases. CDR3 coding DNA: TGCGCCAGCAGCCCAACTCAGGCAGAATTAGCCAAAAACATTCAGTACTTC. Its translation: CASSPTQAELAKNIQYF.

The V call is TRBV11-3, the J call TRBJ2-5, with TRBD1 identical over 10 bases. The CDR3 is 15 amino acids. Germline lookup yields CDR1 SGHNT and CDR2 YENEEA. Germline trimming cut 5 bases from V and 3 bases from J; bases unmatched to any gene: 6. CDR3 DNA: TGTGCCAGCAGCCCCGGGACAGGGGTTGAAGAGACCCAGTACTTC. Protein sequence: CASSPGTGVEETQYF.

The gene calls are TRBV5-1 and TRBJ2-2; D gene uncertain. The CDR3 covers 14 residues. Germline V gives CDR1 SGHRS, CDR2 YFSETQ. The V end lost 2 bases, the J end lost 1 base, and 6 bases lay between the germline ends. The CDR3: CASSFLGNTGELFF. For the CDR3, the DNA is TGCGCCAGCAGCTTTTTGGGGAACACCGGGGAGCTGTTTTTT.

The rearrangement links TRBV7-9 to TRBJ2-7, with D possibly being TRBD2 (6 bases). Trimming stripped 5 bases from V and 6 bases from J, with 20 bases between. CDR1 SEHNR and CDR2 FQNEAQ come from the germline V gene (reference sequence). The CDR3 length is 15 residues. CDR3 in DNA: TGTGCCAGCAGCCCCTCAACCGGGAGAGGCGGCGAGCAGTACTTC. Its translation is CASSPSTGRGGEQYF.

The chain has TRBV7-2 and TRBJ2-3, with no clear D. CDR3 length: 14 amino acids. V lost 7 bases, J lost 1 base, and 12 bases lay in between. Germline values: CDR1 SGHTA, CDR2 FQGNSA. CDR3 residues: CASTPLRGTDTQYF. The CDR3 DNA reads TGTGCCAGCACCCCCCTCCGAGGCACAGATACGCAGTATTTT. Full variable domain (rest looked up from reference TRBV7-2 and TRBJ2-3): GAGVSQSPSNKVTEKGKDVELRCDPISGHTALYWYRQSLGQGLEFLIYFQGNSAPDKSGLPSDRFSAERTGGSVSTLTIQRTQQEDSAVYLCASTPLRGTDTQYFGPGTRLTVL.

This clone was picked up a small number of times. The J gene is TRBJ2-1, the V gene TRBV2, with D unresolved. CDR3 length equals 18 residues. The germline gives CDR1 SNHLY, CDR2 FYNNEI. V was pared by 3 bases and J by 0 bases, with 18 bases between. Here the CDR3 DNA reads TGTGCCAGCAGTGACATGGGCCTGGGGTTAAGCTCCTACAATGAGCAGTTCTTC. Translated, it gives CASSDMGLGLSSYNEQFF.

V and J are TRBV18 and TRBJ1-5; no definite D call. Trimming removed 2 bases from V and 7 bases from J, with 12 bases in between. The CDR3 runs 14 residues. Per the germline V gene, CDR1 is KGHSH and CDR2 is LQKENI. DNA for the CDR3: TGTGCCAGCTCACCAGTCGGTAGTAGCCAGCCCCAGCATTTT. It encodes CASSPVGSSQPQHF. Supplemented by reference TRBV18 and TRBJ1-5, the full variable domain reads NAGVMQNPRHLVRRRGQEARLRCSPMKGHSHVYWYRQLPEEGLKFMVYLQKENIIDESGMPKERFSAEFPKEGPSILRIQQVVRGDSAAYFCASSPVGSSQPQHFGDGTRLSIL.

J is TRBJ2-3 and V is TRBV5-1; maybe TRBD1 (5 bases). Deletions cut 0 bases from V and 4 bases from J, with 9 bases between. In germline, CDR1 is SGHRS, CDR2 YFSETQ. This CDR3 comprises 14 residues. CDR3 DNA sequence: TGCGCCAGCAGCTTGGAGGCAGGGTCAGATACGCAGTATTTT. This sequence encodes CASSLEAGSDTQYF.

CDR3 region: CASSEAAAGAYEQYF. The DNA of the CDR3 is TGCGCCAGCAGTGAGGCCGCAGCGGGTGCCTACGAGCAGTACTTC. The V call is TRBV10-1, the J call TRBJ2-7; tentatively, D is TRBD2 (6 bases). The CDR3 is 15 residues long. Germline-derived CDR1 and CDR2 are WNHNN and SYGVQD (reference sequence). Trimming shortened V by 2 bases and J by 2 bases, and 13 bases separated the two germline ends.

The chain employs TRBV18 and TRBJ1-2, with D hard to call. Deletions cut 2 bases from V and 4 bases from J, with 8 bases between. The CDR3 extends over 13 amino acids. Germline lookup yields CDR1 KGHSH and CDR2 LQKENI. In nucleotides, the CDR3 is TGTGCCAGCTCACCAACAAGCTCCTATGGCTACACCTTC. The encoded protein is CASSPTSSYGYTF.

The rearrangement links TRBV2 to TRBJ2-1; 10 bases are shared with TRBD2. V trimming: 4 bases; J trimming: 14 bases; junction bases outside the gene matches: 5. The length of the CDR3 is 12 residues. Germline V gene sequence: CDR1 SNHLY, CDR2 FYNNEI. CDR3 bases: TGTGCCAGCAGTGTGGCGAGCGGGAGGGAGTTCTTC. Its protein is CASSVASGREFF.

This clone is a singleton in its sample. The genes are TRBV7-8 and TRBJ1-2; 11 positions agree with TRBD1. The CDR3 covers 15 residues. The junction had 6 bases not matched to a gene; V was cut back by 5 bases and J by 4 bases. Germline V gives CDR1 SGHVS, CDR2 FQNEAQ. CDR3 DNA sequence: TGTGCCAGCAGCGCCGGGACAGGGGGATTCTATGGCTACACCTTC. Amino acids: CASSAGTGGFYGYTF.

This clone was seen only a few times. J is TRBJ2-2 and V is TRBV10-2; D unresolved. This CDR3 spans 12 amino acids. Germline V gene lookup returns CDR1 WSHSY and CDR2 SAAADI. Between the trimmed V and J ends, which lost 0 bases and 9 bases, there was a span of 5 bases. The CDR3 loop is CASSESIWELFF. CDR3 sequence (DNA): TGCGCCAGCAGTGAGTCGATCTGGGAGCTGTTTTTT.